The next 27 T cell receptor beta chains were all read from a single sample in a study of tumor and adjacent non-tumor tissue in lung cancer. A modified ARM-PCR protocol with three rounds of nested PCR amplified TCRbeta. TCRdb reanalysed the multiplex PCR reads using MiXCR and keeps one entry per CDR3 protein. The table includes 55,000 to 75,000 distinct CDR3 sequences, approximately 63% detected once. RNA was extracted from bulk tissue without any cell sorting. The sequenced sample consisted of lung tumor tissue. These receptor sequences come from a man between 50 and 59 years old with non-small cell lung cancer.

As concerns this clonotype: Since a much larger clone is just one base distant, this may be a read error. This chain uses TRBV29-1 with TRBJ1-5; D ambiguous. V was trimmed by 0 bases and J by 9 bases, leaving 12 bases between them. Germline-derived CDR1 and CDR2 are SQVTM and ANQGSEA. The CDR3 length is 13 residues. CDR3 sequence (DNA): TGCAGCGTTGAAGAATTTCAGGAAATGCCCCAGCATTTT. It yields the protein CSVEEFQEMPQHF.

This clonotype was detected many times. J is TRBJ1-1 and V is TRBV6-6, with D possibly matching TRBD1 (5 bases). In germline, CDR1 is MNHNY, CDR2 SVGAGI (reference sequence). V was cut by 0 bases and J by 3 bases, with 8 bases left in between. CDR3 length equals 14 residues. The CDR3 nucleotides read TGTGCCAGCAGTTACTCACAGGTTGACACTGAAGCTTTCTTT. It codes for CASSYSQVDTEAFF.

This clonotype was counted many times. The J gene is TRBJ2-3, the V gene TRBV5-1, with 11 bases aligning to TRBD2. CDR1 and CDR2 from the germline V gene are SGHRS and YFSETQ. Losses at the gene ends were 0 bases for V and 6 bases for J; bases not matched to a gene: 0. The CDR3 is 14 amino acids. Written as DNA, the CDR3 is TGCGCCAGCAGCTTGGGGACTAGCGGGGATACGCAGTATTTT. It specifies CASSLGTSGDTQYF. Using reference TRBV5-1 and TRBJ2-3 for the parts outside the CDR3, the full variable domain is KAGVTQTPRYLIKTRGQQVTLSCSPISGHRSVSWYQQTPGQGLQFLFEYFSETQRNKGNFPGRFSGRQFSNSRSEMNVSTLELGDSALYLCASSLGTSGDTQYFGPGTRLTVL.

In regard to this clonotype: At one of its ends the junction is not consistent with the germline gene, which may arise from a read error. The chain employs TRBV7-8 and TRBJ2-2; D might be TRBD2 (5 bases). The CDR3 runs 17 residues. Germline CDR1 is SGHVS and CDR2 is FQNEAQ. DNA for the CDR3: TGTGCCAGCAGCGTAAGGGTCTTAGGGTCTGCGCCCTGGGAGTTGTTTTTT. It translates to CASSVRVLGSAPWELFF.

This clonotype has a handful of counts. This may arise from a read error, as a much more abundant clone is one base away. CDR3: CASRGVRATGELFF. The CDR3 DNA reads as TGTGCCAGCAGGGGGGTGCGGGCTACCGGGGAGCTGTTTTTT. The chain joins TRBV7-2 to TRBJ2-2; tentatively, D is TRBD1 or TRBD2 (5 bases each). CDR1 is SGHTA and CDR2 is FQGNSA in the germline V gene. Trimming took off 6 bases at V and 5 bases at J, with 13 bases between the two ends. The CDR3 sequence is 14 residues long.

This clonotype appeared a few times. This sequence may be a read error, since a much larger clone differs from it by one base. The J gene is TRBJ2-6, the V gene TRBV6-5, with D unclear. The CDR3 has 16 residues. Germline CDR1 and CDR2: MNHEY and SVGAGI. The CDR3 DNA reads TGTGCCAGCAGTTCCCGGGCCCGCTCTTGGGCCAACGTCCTGACTTTC. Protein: CASSSRARSWANVLTF.

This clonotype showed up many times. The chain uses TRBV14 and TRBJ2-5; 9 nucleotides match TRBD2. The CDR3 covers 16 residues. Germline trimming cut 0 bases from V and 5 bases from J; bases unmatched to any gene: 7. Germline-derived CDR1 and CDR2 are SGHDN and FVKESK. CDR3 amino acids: CASSQDGAGGLETQYF. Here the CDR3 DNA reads TGTGCCAGCAGCCAAGACGGCGCGGGAGGGTTGGAGACCCAGTACTTC.

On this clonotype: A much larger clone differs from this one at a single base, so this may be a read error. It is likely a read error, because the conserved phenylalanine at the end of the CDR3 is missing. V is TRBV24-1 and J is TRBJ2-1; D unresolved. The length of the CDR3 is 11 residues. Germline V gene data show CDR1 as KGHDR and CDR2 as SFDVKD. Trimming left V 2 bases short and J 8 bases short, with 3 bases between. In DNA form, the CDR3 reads TGTGCCACCAGTGATTACGATGAGCAGTTCGTC. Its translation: CATSDYDEQFV.

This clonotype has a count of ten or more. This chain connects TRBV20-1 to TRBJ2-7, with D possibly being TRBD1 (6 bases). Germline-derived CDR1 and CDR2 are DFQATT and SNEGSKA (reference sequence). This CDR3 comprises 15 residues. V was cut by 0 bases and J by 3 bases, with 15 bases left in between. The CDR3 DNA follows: TGCAGTGCTAGAGAGGGAAGGGGGTCCGGCTACGAGCAGTACTTC. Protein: CSAREGRGSGYEQYF.

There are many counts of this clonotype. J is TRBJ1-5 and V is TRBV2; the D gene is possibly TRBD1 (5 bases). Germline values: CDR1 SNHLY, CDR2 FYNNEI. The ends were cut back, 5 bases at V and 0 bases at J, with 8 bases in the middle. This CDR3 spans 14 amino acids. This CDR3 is CASSRQRSNQPQHF. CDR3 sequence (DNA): TGTGCCAGCAGTCGACAGCGTAGCAATCAGCCCCAGCATTTT.

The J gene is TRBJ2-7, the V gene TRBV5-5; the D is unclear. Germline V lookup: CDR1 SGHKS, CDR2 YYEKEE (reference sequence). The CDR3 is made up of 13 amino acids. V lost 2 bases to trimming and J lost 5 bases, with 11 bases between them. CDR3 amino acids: CASSFVQSHEQYF. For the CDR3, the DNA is TGTGCCAGCAGCTTCGTCCAATCACACGAGCAGTACTTC.

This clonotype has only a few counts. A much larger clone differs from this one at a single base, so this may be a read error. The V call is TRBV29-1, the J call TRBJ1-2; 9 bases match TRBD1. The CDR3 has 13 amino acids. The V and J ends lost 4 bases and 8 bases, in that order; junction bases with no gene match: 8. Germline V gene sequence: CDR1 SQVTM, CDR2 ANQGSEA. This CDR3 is CSVGGQGPKGYTF. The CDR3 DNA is TGCAGCGTTGGTGGACAGGGGCCTAAAGGCTACACCTTC. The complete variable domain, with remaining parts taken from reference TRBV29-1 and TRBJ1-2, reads SAVISQKPSRDICQRGTSLTIQCQVDSQVTMMFWYRQQPGQSLTLIATANQGSEATYESGFVIDKFPISRPNLTFSTLTVSNMSPEDSSIYLCSVGGQGPKGYTFGSGTRLTVV.

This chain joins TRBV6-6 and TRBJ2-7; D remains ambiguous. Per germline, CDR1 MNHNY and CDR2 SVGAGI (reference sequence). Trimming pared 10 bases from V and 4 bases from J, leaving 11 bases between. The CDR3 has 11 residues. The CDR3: CAISSRYEQYF. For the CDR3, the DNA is TGTGCCATCAGCTCGCGGTACGAGCAGTACTTC.

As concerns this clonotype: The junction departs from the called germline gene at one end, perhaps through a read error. Here the CDR3 reads CASTIGQYGYAF. The CDR3 coding sequence is TGCGCCAGCACCATTGGACAGTATGGCTACGCCTTC. J is TRBJ1-2 and V is TRBV28; TRBD1 might be the D (6 bases). In germline, CDR1 is MDHEN, CDR2 SYDVKM. This CDR3 contains 12 residues.

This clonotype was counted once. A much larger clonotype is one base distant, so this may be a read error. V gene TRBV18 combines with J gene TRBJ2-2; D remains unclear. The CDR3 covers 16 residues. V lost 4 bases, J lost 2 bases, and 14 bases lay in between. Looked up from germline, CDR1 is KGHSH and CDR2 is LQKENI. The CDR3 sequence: CASSLNSVHNTGELFF. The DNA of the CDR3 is TGTGCCAGCTCACTGAACTCCGTACATAACACCGGGGAGCTGTTTTTT.

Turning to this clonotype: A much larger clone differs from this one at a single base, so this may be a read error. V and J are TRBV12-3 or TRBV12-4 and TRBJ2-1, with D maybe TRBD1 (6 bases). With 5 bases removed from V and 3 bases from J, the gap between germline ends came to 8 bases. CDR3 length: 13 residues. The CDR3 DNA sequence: TGTGCCAGCAGTCGGGACAACTACAATGAGCAGTTCTTC. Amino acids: CASSRDNYNEQFF.

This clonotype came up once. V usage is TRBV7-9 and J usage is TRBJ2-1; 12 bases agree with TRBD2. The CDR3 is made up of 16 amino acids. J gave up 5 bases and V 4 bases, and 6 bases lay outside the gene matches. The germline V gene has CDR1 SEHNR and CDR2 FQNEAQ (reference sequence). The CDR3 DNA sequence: TGTGCCAGCAGCTCAGGGACTAGCGGGTTTGACAATGAGCAGTTCTTC. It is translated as CASSSGTSGFDNEQFF. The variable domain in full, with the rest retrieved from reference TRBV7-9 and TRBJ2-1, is DTGVSQNPRHKITKRGQNVTFRCDPISEHNRLYWYRQTLGQGPEFLTYFQNEAQLEKSRLLSDRFSAERPKGSFSTLEIQRTEQGDSAMYLCASSSGTSGFDNEQFFGPGTRLTVL.

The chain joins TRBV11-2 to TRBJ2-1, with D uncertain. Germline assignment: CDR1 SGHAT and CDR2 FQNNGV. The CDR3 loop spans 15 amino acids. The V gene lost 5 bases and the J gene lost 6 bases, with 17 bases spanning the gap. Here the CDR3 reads CASSLRWDRGNEQFF. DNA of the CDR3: TGTGCCAGCAGCCTACGATGGGATAGAGGCAATGAGCAGTTCTTC. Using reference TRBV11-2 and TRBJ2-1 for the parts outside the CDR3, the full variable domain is EAGVAQSPRYKIIEKRQSVAFWCNPISGHATLYWYQQILGQGPKLLIQFQNNGVVDDSQLPKDRFSAERLKGVDSTLKIQPAKLEDSAVYLCASSLRWDRGNEQFFGPGTRLTVL.

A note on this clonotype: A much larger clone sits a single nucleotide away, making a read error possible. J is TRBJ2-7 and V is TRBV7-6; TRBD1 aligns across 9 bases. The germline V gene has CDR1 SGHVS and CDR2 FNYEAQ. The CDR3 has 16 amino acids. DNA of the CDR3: TGTGCCATCAGCTTAGTTTCGGGACAGGGTGCCTACGAGCAGTACTTC. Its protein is CAISLVSGQGAYEQYF. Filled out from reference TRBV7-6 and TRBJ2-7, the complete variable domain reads GAGVSQSPRYKVTKRGQDVALRCDPISGHVSLYWYRQALGQGPEFLTYFNYEAQQDKSGLPNDRFSAERPEGSISTLTIQRTEQRDSAMYRCAISLVSGQGAYEQYFGPGTRLTVT.

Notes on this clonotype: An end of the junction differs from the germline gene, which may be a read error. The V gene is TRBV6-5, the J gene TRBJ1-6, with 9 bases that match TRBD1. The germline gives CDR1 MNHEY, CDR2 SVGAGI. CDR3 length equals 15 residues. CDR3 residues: CASTASWDRVGPLHF. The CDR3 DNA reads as TGTGCCAGCACTGCATCCTGGGACAGGGTAGGTCCCCTCCATTTT.

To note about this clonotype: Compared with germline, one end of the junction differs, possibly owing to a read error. DNA of the CDR3: TGTGCCAGCAGCTCGAGCGGGGGGACCTTCTTAACCGGGGAGCTGTTCTTT. The encoded protein is CASSSSGGTFLTGELFF. This chain links TRBV11-2 with TRBJ2-2; 9 bases map to TRBD2. The CDR3 runs 17 residues. The germline gives CDR1 SGHAT, CDR2 FQNNGV.

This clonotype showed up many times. CDR3 protein: CASSQNRDSTQYF. The CDR3 DNA reads TGTGCCAGCAGCCAGAACAGGGATTCTACGCAGTATTTT. This chain joins TRBV6-1 and TRBJ2-3; tentative D call: TRBD1 (6 bases). Germline V gives CDR1 MNHNS, CDR2 SASEGT. This CDR3 is 13 amino acids long. The V end was cut by 6 bases, the J end by 8 bases, with 15 bases between.

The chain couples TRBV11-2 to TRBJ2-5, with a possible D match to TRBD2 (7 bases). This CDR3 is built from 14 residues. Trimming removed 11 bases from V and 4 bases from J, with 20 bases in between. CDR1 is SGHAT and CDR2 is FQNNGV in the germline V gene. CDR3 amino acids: CAGGGVAVGETQYF. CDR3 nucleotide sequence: TGTGCCGGCGGGGGCGTGGCCGTGGGAGAGACCCAGTACTTC.

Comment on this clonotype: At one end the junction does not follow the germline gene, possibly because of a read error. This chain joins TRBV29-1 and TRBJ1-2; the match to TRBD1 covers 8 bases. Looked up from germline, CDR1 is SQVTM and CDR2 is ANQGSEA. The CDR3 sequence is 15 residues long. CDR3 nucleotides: TGCAGCGTTGAAGATACAGGGGGTATTAACTATGGCTACACATTC. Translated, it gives CSVEDTGGINYGYTF.

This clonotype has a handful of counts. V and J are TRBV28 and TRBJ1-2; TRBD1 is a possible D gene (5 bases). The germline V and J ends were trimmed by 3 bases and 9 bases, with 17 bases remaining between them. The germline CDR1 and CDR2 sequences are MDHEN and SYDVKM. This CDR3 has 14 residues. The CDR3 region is CASSFNRGGNRYTF. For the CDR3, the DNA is TGTGCCAGCAGTTTTAATCGGGGGGGGAATCGCTACACCTTC.

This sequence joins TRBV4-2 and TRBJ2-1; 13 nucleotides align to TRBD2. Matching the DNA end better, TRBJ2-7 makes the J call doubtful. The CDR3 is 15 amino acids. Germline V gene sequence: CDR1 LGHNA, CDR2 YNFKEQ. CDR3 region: CASSQLGLAGAEQYF. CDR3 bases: TGTGCCAGCAGCCAACTAGGACTAGCGGGAGCCGAGCAGTACTTC.

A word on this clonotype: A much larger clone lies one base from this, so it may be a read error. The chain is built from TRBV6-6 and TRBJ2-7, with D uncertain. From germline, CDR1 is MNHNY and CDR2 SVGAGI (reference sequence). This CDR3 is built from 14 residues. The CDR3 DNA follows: TGTGCCAGCACTTACTCGAGGAGCTCCTACGAGCAGTACTTC. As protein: CASTYSRSSYEQYF.